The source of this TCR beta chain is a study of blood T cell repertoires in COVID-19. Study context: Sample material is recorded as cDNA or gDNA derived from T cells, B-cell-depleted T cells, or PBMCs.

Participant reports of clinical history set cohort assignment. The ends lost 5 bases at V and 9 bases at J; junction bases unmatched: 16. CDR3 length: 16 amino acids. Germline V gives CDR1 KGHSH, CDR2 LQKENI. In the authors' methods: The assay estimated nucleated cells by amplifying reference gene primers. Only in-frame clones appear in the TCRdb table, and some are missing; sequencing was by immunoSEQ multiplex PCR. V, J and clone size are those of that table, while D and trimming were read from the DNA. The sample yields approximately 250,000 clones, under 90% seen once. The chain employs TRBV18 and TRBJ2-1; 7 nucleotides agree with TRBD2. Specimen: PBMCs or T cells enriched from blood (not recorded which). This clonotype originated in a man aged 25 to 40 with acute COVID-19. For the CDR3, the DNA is TGTGCCAGCTCATCGCTCAGCGGGGCCTTGGGTAGTGAGCAGTTCTTC. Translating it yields CASSSLSGALGSEQFF.